The 32 T cell receptor beta chains in this list originate from one sample, sequenced in a study of blood T cell repertoires in COVID-19. This table comes from immunoSEQ multiplex PCR, and its TCRdb copy is limited to in-frame clones, with some not included. The sample shows over 55,000 clones, about 83% of them seen only once. The sequencing sample was made of peripheral blood. The receptors originated from a woman aged 80 or older with acute or convalescent COVID-19.

This chain joins TRBV2 and TRBJ2-1; weak D call: TRBD2 (6 bases). Trimming shortened V by 9 bases and J by 7 bases, and 19 bases separated the two germline ends. CDR3 length: 14 residues. Germline V gene data show CDR1 as SNHLY and CDR2 as FYNNEI. Written as DNA, the CDR3 is TGTGCCAGTGGGATCGGGAGTGGGATAAATGAGCAGTTCTTC. Translating gives CASGIGSGINEQFF. The whole variable domain, remainder taken from reference TRBV2 and TRBJ2-1, is EPEVTQTPSHQVTQMGQEVILRCVPISNHLYFYWYRQILGQKVEFLVSFYNNEISEKSEIFDDQFSVERPDGSNFTLKIRSTKLEDSAMYFCASGIGSGINEQFFGPGTRLTVL.

The rearrangement uses TRBV6-5 and TRBJ1-1; possible D gene TRBD1, 5 bases. There are 15 residues in the CDR3. Deletions cut 2 bases from V and 5 bases from J, with 15 bases between. The germline CDR1 and CDR2 sequences are MNHEY and SVGAGI. The CDR3 nucleotides read TGTGCCAGCAGTTACCCTAGGAGGGGAGGGACTGAAGCTTTCTTT. Residues: CASSYPRRGGTEAFF.

The J gene is TRBJ2-7, the V gene TRBV5-1, with 7 bases matching TRBD1. Germline V lookup: CDR1 SGHRS, CDR2 YFSETQ. Unmatched junction bases numbered 10, after V lost 4 bases and J lost 0 bases. CDR3 length equals 16 residues. CDR3 protein: CASSRTRQGTSYEQYF. The CDR3 nucleotides are TGCGCCAGCAGCCGGACCCGACAGGGAACCTCCTACGAGCAGTACTTC.

J is TRBJ1-2 and V is TRBV28, with a weak D call TRBD1 (5 bases). This CDR3 region has 14 residues. CDR1 and CDR2 from the germline V gene are MDHEN and SYDVKM. The V end was cut by 8 bases, the J end by 4 bases, with 17 bases between. The CDR3 spells CASGSLGPGYGYTF. CDR3 DNA: TGTGCCAGCGGGTCCCTGGGGCCCGGCTATGGCTACACCTTC.

The genes are TRBV18 and TRBJ1-1; D may be TRBD1 (5 bases). V shed 6 bases and J shed 2 bases, with 19 bases lying between them. Germline values: CDR1 KGHSH, CDR2 LQKENI. This CDR3 has 16 amino acids. The CDR3 sequence: CASSVFSLGGNTEAFF. CDR3 nucleotide sequence: TGTGCCAGCTCTGTTTTCTCGTTGGGGGGTAACACTGAAGCTTTCTTT.

The chain recombines TRBV7-6 with TRBJ1-2; D remains ambiguous. Trimming shortened V by 1 base and J by 4 bases, and 4 bases separated the two germline ends. Germline V gene sequence: CDR1 SGHVS, CDR2 FNYEAQ. The CDR3 is made up of 12 amino acids. CDR3 coding DNA: TGTGCCAGCAGCTTAGACAGCTATGGCTACACCTTC. This sequence encodes CASSLDSYGYTF.

The genes are TRBV18 and TRBJ1-2; D gene uncertain. Trimming pared 1 base from V and 4 bases from J, leaving 13 bases between. CDR3 length: 15 amino acids. The germline V gene encodes CDR1 KGHSH and CDR2 LQKENI. CDR3 loop: CASSPLDTSGYGYTF. DNA of the CDR3: TGTGCCAGCTCACCACTCGACACCTCTGGCTATGGCTACACCTTC.

The rearrangement joins TRBV9 to TRBJ2-1; 8 bases line up with TRBD2. J was trimmed by 5 bases and V by 0 bases; bases with no gene match: 4. Germline CDR1 SGDLS, CDR2 YYNGEE. The length of the CDR3 is 15 residues. CDR3 in DNA: TGTGCCAGCAGCGTAGATAGCGGGACACACAATGAGCAGTTCTTC. Translating gives CASSVDSGTHNEQFF. The whole variable domain, filled in from reference TRBV9 and TRBJ2-1, reads DSGVTQTPKHLITATGQRVTLRCSPRSGDLSVYWYQQSLDQGLQFLIQYYNGEERAKGNILERFSAQQFPDLHSELNLSSLELGDSALYFCASSVDSGTHNEQFFGPGTRLTVL.

The chain carries TRBV6-5 and TRBJ2-7, with TRBD2 matching 11 bases. The CDR3 sequence is 14 residues long. In germline, CDR1 is MNHEY, CDR2 SVGAGI. With 6 bases clipped from V and 4 bases from J, the junction kept 5 bases outside the gene matches. The CDR3 protein is CASRVTSGDYEQYF. The CDR3, as DNA: TGTGCCAGCAGGGTGACTAGCGGGGATTACGAGCAGTACTTC.

This clone appeared a few times. This chain uses TRBV6-2 or TRBV6-3 with TRBJ2-3, with D possibly matching TRBD2 (6 bases). CDR1 is MNHEY, CDR2 SVGEGT, per germline. V was shortened by 6 bases and J by 2 bases, with 21 bases between the two germline ends. CDR3 size: 17 residues. The CDR3: CASSSLRMRGPTDTQYF. DNA for the CDR3: TGTGCCAGCAGCTCCCTTCGAATGCGGGGACCCACAGATACGCAGTATTTT.

The V and J genes are TRBV7-2 and TRBJ2-5; tentative D call: TRBD2 (6 bases). Trimming removed 1 base from V and 4 bases from J, with 10 bases in between. Germline values: CDR1 SGHTA, CDR2 FQGNSA. The CDR3 runs 14 residues. As DNA, the CDR3 is TGTGCCAGCAGCTTAGGGTTGGGGGGAGAGACCCAGTACTTC. Its translation is CASSLGLGGETQYF.

The chain has TRBV19 and TRBJ2-3; TRBD2 aligns across 7 bases. This CDR3 is 16 amino acids long. Per germline, CDR1 LNHDA and CDR2 SQIVND (reference sequence). Germline trimming cut 5 bases from V and 0 bases from J; bases unmatched to any gene: 8. The CDR3 spells CASSGAGGFSTDTQYF. The CDR3 region has the DNA TGTGCCAGTAGTGGCGCCGGGGGGTTCAGCACAGATACGCAGTATTTT.

This clone was observed a few times. The chain has TRBV29-1 and TRBJ1-1; no reliable D call. From germline, CDR1 is SQVTM and CDR2 ANQGSEA. Between the trimmed V and J ends, which lost 6 bases and 8 bases, there was a span of 10 bases. There are 10 residues in the CDR3. The CDR3 here is CSVSVTEAFF. CDR3 coding DNA: TGCAGCGTGAGTGTGACAGAAGCTTTCTTT.

This chain uses TRBV19 with TRBJ1-4; 7 bases align to TRBD1. CDR1 is LNHDA, CDR2 SQIVND, per germline (reference sequence). This CDR3 is built from 17 residues. The V and J ends lost 3 bases and 0 bases, in that order; junction bases with no gene match: 7. In DNA form, the CDR3 reads TGTGCCAGTAGTATCTGGACAGGTTCTGCAACTAATGAAAAACTGTTTTTT. Residues: CASSIWTGSATNEKLFF.

Only one count was recorded for this clone. The rearrangement links TRBV9 to TRBJ2-3, with a tentative D call TRBD1 (5 bases). V lost 3 bases to trimming and J lost 0 bases, with 8 bases between them. The length of the CDR3 is 14 residues. Germline V gene data show CDR1 as SGDLS and CDR2 as YYNGEE. The CDR3 here is CASSARQSTDTQYF. CDR3 DNA sequence: TGTGCCAGCAGCGCACGACAGAGCACAGATACGCAGTATTTT.

The chain has TRBV2 and TRBJ1-2; the D gene is possibly TRBD1 (5 bases). The V and J ends lost 5 bases and 8 bases respectively, with 15 bases between them. The CDR3 runs 13 residues. CDR1 is SNHLY and CDR2 is FYNNEI in the germline V gene. The CDR3 loop reads CASSLWGERGYTF. CDR3 DNA: TGTGCCAGCAGTTTATGGGGGGAGAGAGGCTACACCTTC. Full variable domain (remainder filled in from reference TRBV2 and TRBJ1-2): EPEVTQTPSHQVTQMGQEVILRCVPISNHLYFYWYRQILGQKVEFLVSFYNNEISEKSEIFDDQFSVERPDGSNFTLKIRSTKLEDSAMYFCASSLWGERGYTFGSGTRLTVV.

The chain uses TRBV4-2 and TRBJ1-2; a possible D gene is TRBD1 (5 bases). V was pared by 4 bases and J by 0 bases, with 12 bases between. CDR1 and CDR2 from the germline V gene are LGHNA and YNFKEQ. CDR3 length: 15 residues. The CDR3 DNA follows: TGTGCCAGCAGCCTCGACGGCAGGGCTAACTATGGCTACACCTTC. Protein product: CASSLDGRANYGYTF.

V usage is TRBV7-2 and J usage is TRBJ2-1; the D is unclear. The germline V gene has CDR1 SGHTA and CDR2 FQGNSA. Trimming pared 2 bases from V and 9 bases from J, leaving 14 bases between. This CDR3 comprises 14 residues. DNA for the CDR3: TGTGCCAGCAGCTTATCCCCCCTCGTTCCTGAGCAGTTCTTC. Its translation is CASSLSPLVPEQFF.

The chain uses TRBV4-2 and TRBJ1-6; a possible D gene is TRBD1 (5 bases). Trimming took off 3 bases at V and 2 bases at J, with 5 bases between the two ends. From germline, CDR1 is LGHNA and CDR2 YNFKEQ. The CDR3 is 14 amino acids. CDR3 residues: CASSQDTYNSPLHF. CDR3 nucleotide sequence: TGTGCCAGCAGCCAGGACACCTATAATTCACCCCTCCACTTT.

The chain has TRBV7-2 and TRBJ2-6, with TRBD1 matching 7 bases. Germline V lookup: CDR1 SGHTA, CDR2 FQGNSA. The CDR3 has 14 residues. With V trimmed by 6 bases and J by 2 bases, 1 base remained unmatched. The CDR3 region has the DNA TGTGCCAGCAGTACAGGGGCTGGGGCCAACGTCCTGACTTTC. Its translation is CASSTGAGANVLTF.

This clone is a singleton in its sample. The chain couples TRBV11-2 to TRBJ1-1; 10 bases line up with TRBD1. Germline values: CDR1 SGHAT, CDR2 FQNNGV. This CDR3 spans 14 amino acids. Losses at the gene ends were 6 bases for V and 5 bases for J; bases not matched to a gene: 6. The CDR3 sequence: CASSRDRGSTEAFF. The CDR3 nucleotides read TGTGCCAGCAGTAGGGACAGGGGAAGTACTGAAGCTTTCTTT.

V usage is TRBV28 and J usage is TRBJ1-5; the match to TRBD1 covers 7 bases. Germline V gene data show CDR1 as MDHEN and CDR2 as SYDVKM. V trimming: 6 bases; J trimming: 2 bases; junction bases outside the gene matches: 10. The CDR3 contains 16 residues. The CDR3 region is CASRLIDRAGNQPQHF. CDR3 in DNA: TGTGCCAGCAGACTAATCGACAGGGCGGGCAATCAGCCCCAGCATTTT.

This clone showed up just once. Different DNA sequences within this sample yield the same CDR3. The chain combines TRBV5-1 with TRBJ2-5, with 11 positions matching TRBD2. CDR1 and CDR2 (germline): SGHRS, YFSETQ. There are 16 residues in the CDR3. V dropped 0 bases and J dropped 2; count of bases not matched to a gene: 3. The CDR3 nucleotides read TGCGCCAGCAGCTTGGTGGCTAGCGGGGGGCAAGAGACCCAGTACTTC. It codes for CASSLVASGGQETQYF.

The rearrangement links TRBV9 to TRBJ1-3, with TRBD1 as a possible D gene (6 bases). From germline, CDR1 is SGDLS and CDR2 YYNGEE. The CDR3 is made up of 15 amino acids. Trimming removed 3 bases from V and 1 base from J, with 11 bases in between. CDR3 coding DNA: TGTGCCAGCAGCGCCACAGGGAATTCTGGAAACACCATATATTTT. Its protein is CASSATGNSGNTIYF.

This clone was detected once. The chain recombines TRBV28 with TRBJ2-1, with D possibly matching TRBD1 (6 bases). The CDR3 spans 15 residues. The V end was cut by 5 bases, the J end by 2 bases, with 13 bases between. Germline-derived CDR1 and CDR2 are MDHEN and SYDVKM. CDR3 DNA: TGTGCCAGCAGTCCCAGGGGATCCCCCTACAATGAGCAGTTCTTC. Translated: CASSPRGSPYNEQFF.

The chain combines TRBV7-2 with TRBJ2-4; D possibly corresponds to TRBD2 (5 bases). The CDR3 contains 17 residues. The V and J ends lost 1 base and 0 bases respectively, with 13 bases between them. Germline-derived CDR1 and CDR2 are SGHTA and FQGNSA. CDR3 in amino acids: CASSLVIAGLAKNIQYF. The CDR3 bases are TGTGCCAGCAGCTTAGTAATCGCCGGACTAGCCAAAAACATTCAGTACTTC.

The CDR3 spells CASSTRGSSYNSPLHF. In nucleotides, the CDR3 is TGCGCCAGCAGCACCCGGGGGAGCTCCTATAATTCACCCCTCCACTTT. This chain uses TRBV5-1 with TRBJ1-6; a weak D match, TRBD1 (5 bases). V was cut by 4 bases and J by 0 bases, with 11 bases left in between. The CDR3 contains 16 residues. Per the germline V gene, CDR1 is SGHRS and CDR2 is YFSETQ. The full variable domain, its missing parts supplied by reference TRBV5-1 and TRBJ1-6, is KAGVTQTPRYLIKTRGQQVTLSCSPISGHRSVSWYQQTPGQGLQFLFEYFSETQRNKGNFPGRFSGRQFSNSRSEMNVSTLELGDSALYLCASSTRGSSYNSPLHFGNGTRLTVT.

The rearrangement links TRBV5-1 to TRBJ2-1, with D hard to call. Trimming left V 7 bases short and J 6 bases short, with 20 bases between. The length of the CDR3 is 15 residues. The V gene's germline CDR1 is SGHRS and CDR2 YFSETQ. CDR3 DNA: TGCGCCAGCGGAATAATCATAAGTAGAGGCAATGAGCAGTTCTTC. Protein sequence: CASGIIISRGNEQFF.

The CDR3 bases are TGCGCCAGCAGCCAGAGGGGGATGAGTGGCTACACCTTC. This gives the protein CASSQRGMSGYTF. The V call is TRBV4-3, the J call TRBJ1-2; D might be TRBD1 (6 bases). CDR1 LGHNA and CDR2 YSLEER come from the germline V gene. V lost 3 bases and J lost 7, with 12 bases in between. This CDR3 has 13 amino acids.

The table lists this clone with a few counts. The chain uses TRBV18 and TRBJ1-1; the D gene is possibly TRBD1 (5 bases). Germline-derived CDR1 and CDR2 are KGHSH and LQKENI. V dropped 5 bases and J dropped 4 bases, with 17 bases sitting between them. The CDR3 sequence is 15 residues long. CDR3 sequence: CASSGGAGFVTEAFF. Here the CDR3 DNA reads TGTGCCAGCTCAGGAGGGGCAGGGTTCGTCACTGAAGCTTTCTTT.

V usage is TRBV25-1 and J usage is TRBJ2-1; D is ambiguous. Germline CDR1 is MGHDK and CDR2 is SYGVNS. The V gene lost 1 base and the J gene lost 9 bases, with 13 bases spanning the gap. The CDR3 extends over 14 amino acids. The CDR3 spells CASSESGTGGEQFF. The CDR3 DNA reads as TGTGCCAGCAGTGAATCCGGTACGGGTGGTGAGCAGTTCTTC.

The chain is built from TRBV6-6 and TRBJ1-5, with a tentative D call TRBD1 (5 bases). Germline V CDR1 and CDR2: MNHNY, SVGAGI (reference sequence). Trimming stripped 0 bases from V and 4 bases from J, with 13 bases between. The CDR3 spans 16 residues. The CDR3 bases are TGTGCCAGCAGTTACTCCATGCGGGGCGGAAATCAGCCCCAGCATTTT. Protein: CASSYSMRGGNQPQHF.